The next 19 T cell receptor beta chains were all read from a single sample in a study of blood T cell repertoires in COVID-19. Method: immunoSEQ multiplex PCR; TCRdb's copy keeps in-frame clones and lacks some. The sample lists tens of thousands of clones, roughly 85% seen once, with 26% in the top ten. The sample taken for sequencing was peripheral blood. The source of these receptors is a man aged 60 to 69 with active or convalescent COVID-19.

V usage is TRBV2 and J usage is TRBJ2-1; no clear D gene. Germline assignment: CDR1 SNHLY and CDR2 FYNNEI. The V end was cut by 10 bases, the J end by 6 bases, with 10 bases between. The CDR3 totals 11 residues. DNA for the CDR3: TGTGCCATTCCTACTGTCAATGAGCAGTTCTTC. Protein: CAIPTVNEQFF.

The rearrangement links TRBV19 to TRBJ2-2, with a weak D call TRBD1 (5 bases). Trimming pared 4 bases from V and 2 bases from J, leaving 8 bases between. This CDR3 has 14 amino acids. Per germline, CDR1 LNHDA and CDR2 SQIVND (reference sequence). The CDR3 reads CASSKTVNTGELFF. CDR3 nucleotide sequence: TGTGCCAGTAGTAAGACAGTTAACACCGGGGAGCTGTTTTTT.

This rearrangement joins TRBV5-1 to TRBJ2-1, with unresolved D. The V gene's germline CDR1 is SGHRS and CDR2 YFSETQ. The CDR3 is made up of 14 amino acids. V was shortened by 2 bases and J by 7 bases, with 13 bases between the two germline ends. The CDR3 DNA follows: TGCGCCAGCAGCTTAGGTCCGTGGCGGAATGAGCAGTTCTTC. Its protein is CASSLGPWRNEQFF.

This clone has a handful of counts. This rearrangement joins TRBV4-3 to TRBJ2-7; D unresolved. V was shortened by 0 bases and J by 3 bases, with 12 bases between the two germline ends. Per germline, CDR1 LGHNA and CDR2 YSLEER. This CDR3 spans 15 amino acids. CDR3 bases: TGCGCCAGCAGCCAAGACCTACAGAGTGACTACGAGCAGTACTTC. Translating it yields CASSQDLQSDYEQYF.

This chain links TRBV27 with TRBJ1-5; D is ambiguous. Trimming stripped 6 bases from V and 0 bases from J, with 12 bases between. Germline loops: CDR1 MNHEY, CDR2 SMNVEV (reference sequence). The CDR3 is 15 amino acids. In DNA, the CDR3 is TGTGCCAGCAGCCCTTTGGGCGATAGCAATCAGCCCCAGCATTTT. Its translation is CASSPLGDSNQPQHF.

This chain uses TRBV6-5 with TRBJ1-5, with a weak D call TRBD1 (5 bases). Germline V lookup: CDR1 MNHEY, CDR2 SVGAGI. The CDR3 runs to 13 residues. V was trimmed by 7 bases and J by 1 base, leaving 8 bases between them. The CDR3 reads CASKRGSNQPQHF. The CDR3 nucleotides read TGTGCCAGCAAGCGGGGCAGCAATCAGCCCCAGCATTTT.

CDR3 sequence reads: CASSEGASTYNEQFF. CDR3 DNA: TGTGCCAGCAGTGAAGGGGCTTCAACCTACAATGAGCAGTTCTTC. The J gene is TRBJ2-1, the V gene TRBV6-1; no clear D gene. Germline V gene lookup returns CDR1 MNHNS and CDR2 SASEGT. V lost 1 base and J 2 bases, leaving 9 bases between the germline ends. The CDR3 contains 15 residues.

The gene calls are TRBV2 and TRBJ1-2; 7 bases agree with TRBD1. CDR1 is SNHLY, CDR2 FYNNEI, per germline. This CDR3 is 15 amino acids long. Losses at the gene ends were 4 bases for V and 3 bases for J; bases not matched to a gene: 8. CDR3 bases: TGTGCCAGCAGTGGGGGGACAGCTTTCGACTATGGCTACACCTTC. It translates to CASSGGTAFDYGYTF.

V gene TRBV7-8 combines with J gene TRBJ2-3; 9 bases are a match to TRBD2. There are 16 residues in the CDR3. In germline, CDR1 is SGHVS, CDR2 FQNEAQ. Germline trimming cut 1 base from V and 8 bases from J; bases unmatched to any gene: 10. The CDR3: CASSLGLAGTLGTQYF. The CDR3 DNA is TGTGCCAGCAGCTTAGGTCTAGCGGGGACTTTGGGTACGCAGTATTTT.

The genes are TRBV18 and TRBJ1-1; D uncertain. This CDR3 comprises 13 residues. From germline, CDR1 is KGHSH and CDR2 LQKENI. V was pared by 3 bases and J by 2 bases, with 7 bases between. Here the CDR3 reads CASSPPLNTEAFF. For the CDR3, the DNA is TGTGCCAGCTCACCCCCACTTAACACTGAAGCTTTCTTT.

This chain links TRBV9 with TRBJ2-3; 11 bases agree with TRBD1. After removal of 4 bases from V and 3 bases from J, the junction contained 4 bases not matched to a gene. This CDR3 is 15 amino acids long. The germline CDR1 and CDR2 sequences are SGDLS and YYNGEE. CDR3 protein: CASSHRDRGTDTQYF. CDR3 in DNA: TGTGCCAGCAGCCACCGGGACAGGGGGACAGATACGCAGTATTTT. Together with reference TRBV9 and TRBJ2-3, the CDR3 gives the full variable domain: DSGVTQTPKHLITATGQRVTLRCSPRSGDLSVYWYQQSLDQGLQFLIQYYNGEERAKGNILERFSAQQFPDLHSELNLSSLELGDSALYFCASSHRDRGTDTQYFGPGTRLTVL.

J is TRBJ1-1 and V is TRBV10-3, with D uncertain. The germline CDR1 and CDR2 sequences are ENHRY and SYGVKD. With 4 bases removed from V and 2 bases from J, the gap between germline ends came to 17 bases. The CDR3 extends over 16 amino acids. CDR3 DNA: TGTGCCATCAGTGGCATCGAGGTTGAAAAAAACACTGAAGCTTTCTTT. Translation gives CAISGIEVEKNTEAFF.

The gene calls are TRBV4-1 and TRBJ1-3, with TRBD1 as a possible D gene (5 bases). The CDR3 runs to 16 residues. Deletions cut 4 bases from V and 1 base from J, with 14 bases between. Looked up from germline, CDR1 is MGHRA and CDR2 is YSYEKL. The CDR3 DNA sequence: TGCGCCAGCAGCCGAACAGCGGGACTATCTGGAAACACCATATATTTT. It codes for CASSRTAGLSGNTIYF.

V usage is TRBV6-2 or TRBV6-3 and J usage is TRBJ1-2, with 9 bases that match TRBD1. The CDR3 has 13 amino acids. The junction had 5 bases not matched to a gene; V was cut back by 4 bases and J by 8 bases. Germline lookup yields CDR1 MNHEY and CDR2 SVGEGT. CDR3 sequence (DNA): TGTGCCAGCAGTTTCACAGGGGGCCGGGGCTACACCTTC. This gives the protein CASSFTGGRGYTF.

This chain joins TRBV28 and TRBJ1-2; 7 bases agree with TRBD1. The CDR3 sequence is 13 residues long. Germline CDR1 reads MDHEN; CDR2 reads SYDVKM. J gave up 7 bases and V 7 bases, and 9 bases lay outside the gene matches. CDR3: CASNRYRGLGYTF. The CDR3 DNA reads as TGTGCCAGCAATCGTTACAGGGGACTTGGCTACACCTTC.

In the case of this clone: This may be a read error, as it is one base from a much larger clone. Additional DNA sequences in this sample encode the identical CDR3. The V call is TRBV19, the J call TRBJ1-5; possible D gene TRBD1, 5 bases. The CDR3 covers 15 residues. The ends were cut back, 3 bases at V and 7 bases at J, with 16 bases in the middle. Germline V gene data show CDR1 as LNHDA and CDR2 as SQIVND (reference sequence). CDR3 coding DNA: TGTGCCAGTAGTATCTACGGGGCGGGGGGGCAGCCCCAGCATTTT. This translates into CASSIYGAGGQPQHF.

The chain combines TRBV6-5 with TRBJ2-1; D is undetermined. The ends were cut back, 2 bases at V and 9 bases at J, with 14 bases in the middle. Germline V lookup: CDR1 MNHEY, CDR2 SVGAGI. The CDR3 extends over 14 amino acids. CDR3 coding DNA: TGTGCCAGCAGTTACACCCGTTACGTGCGTGAGCAGTTCTTC. Translating gives CASSYTRYVREQFF.

This sequence joins TRBV20-1 and TRBJ2-1, with 9 bases aligning to TRBD2. The V gene end was trimmed by 3 bases and the J gene end by 5 bases; junction bases not matched to a gene: 8. The CDR3 spans 15 residues. Germline V gene data show CDR1 as DFQATT and CDR2 as SNEGSKA (reference sequence). The CDR3 DNA is TGCAGTGCTAGTGACGCGGGGGGGCGGAACAATGAGCAGTTCTTC. Protein product: CSASDAGGRNNEQFF.

V usage is TRBV28 and J usage is TRBJ2-7; D might be TRBD2 (6 bases). V was clipped by 8 bases and J by 4 bases, with 21 bases between them. Germline V gene sequence: CDR1 MDHEN, CDR2 SYDVKM. CDR3 length: 15 amino acids. CDR3 nucleotides: TGTGCCAGCCAGAAGCGGGTTCTAATTTTTTACGAGCAGTACTTC. Translation: CASQKRVLIFYEQYF.